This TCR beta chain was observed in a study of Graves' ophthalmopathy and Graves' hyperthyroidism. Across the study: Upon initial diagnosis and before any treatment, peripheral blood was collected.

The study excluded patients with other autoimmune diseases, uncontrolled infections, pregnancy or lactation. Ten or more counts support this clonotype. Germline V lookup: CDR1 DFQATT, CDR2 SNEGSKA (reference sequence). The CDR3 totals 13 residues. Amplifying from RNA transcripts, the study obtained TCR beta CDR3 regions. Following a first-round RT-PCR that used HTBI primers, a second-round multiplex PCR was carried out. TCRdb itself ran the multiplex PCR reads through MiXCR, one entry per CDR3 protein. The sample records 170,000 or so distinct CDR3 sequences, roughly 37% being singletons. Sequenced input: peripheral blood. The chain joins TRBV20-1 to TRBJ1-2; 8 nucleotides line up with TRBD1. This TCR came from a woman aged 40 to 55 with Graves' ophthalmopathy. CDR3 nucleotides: TGCAGCGGGAGGACAGGGCCTAACTATGGCTACACCTTC. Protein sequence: CSGRTGPNYGYTF.